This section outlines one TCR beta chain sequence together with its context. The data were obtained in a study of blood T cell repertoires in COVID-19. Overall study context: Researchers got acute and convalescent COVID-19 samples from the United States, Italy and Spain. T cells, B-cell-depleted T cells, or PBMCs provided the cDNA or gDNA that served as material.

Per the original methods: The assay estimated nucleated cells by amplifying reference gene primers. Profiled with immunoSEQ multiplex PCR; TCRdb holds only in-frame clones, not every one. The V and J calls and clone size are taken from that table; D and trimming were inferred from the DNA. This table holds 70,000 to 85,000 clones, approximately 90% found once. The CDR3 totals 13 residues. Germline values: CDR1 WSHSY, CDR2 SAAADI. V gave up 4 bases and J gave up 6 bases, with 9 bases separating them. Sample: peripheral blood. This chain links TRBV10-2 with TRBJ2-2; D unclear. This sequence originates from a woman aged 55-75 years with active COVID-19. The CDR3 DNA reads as TGCGCCAGCAGTGTGGCCCGGGCCGGGGAGCTGTTTTTT. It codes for CASSVARAGELFF.